The 30 T cell receptor beta chains below all came from one sample that was sequenced in a study of blood T cell repertoires in COVID-19. Libraries were prepared by immunoSEQ multiplex PCR; TCRdb keeps only in-frame clonotypes and omits some of them. The sample lists 160,000 or so clones, 80% occurring once. Material: peripheral blood. The receptors come from a man between 60 and 75 years old with acute or convalescent COVID-19.

This CDR3 reads CASSADGIGGEKLFF. In DNA form, the CDR3 reads TGTGCCAGCAGTGCGGACGGGATCGGCGGAGAAAAACTGTTTTTT. V usage is TRBV27 and J usage is TRBJ1-4; the D is unclear. The CDR3 consists of 15 residues. Germline V lookup: CDR1 MNHEY, CDR2 SMNVEV (reference sequence). V was clipped by 5 bases and J by 8 bases, with 18 bases between them.

This sequence joins TRBV2 and TRBJ2-5; D is perhaps TRBD2 (6 bases). The germline V gene encodes CDR1 SNHLY and CDR2 FYNNEI. V lost 1 base, J lost 5 bases, and 11 bases lay in between. This CDR3 has 14 amino acids. The CDR3: CASSEGDGRETQYF. Written as DNA, the CDR3 is TGTGCCAGCAGTGAAGGGGATGGGAGGGAGACCCAGTACTTC. The full variable domain, with the rest looked up from reference TRBV2 and TRBJ2-5, is EPEVTQTPSHQVTQMGQEVILRCVPISNHLYFYWYRQILGQKVEFLVSFYNNEISEKSEIFDDQFSVERPDGSNFTLKIRSTKLEDSAMYFCASSEGDGRETQYFGPGTRLLVL.

The chain joins TRBV28 to TRBJ2-7, with D possibly matching TRBD2 (6 bases). Germline CDR1 is MDHEN and CDR2 is SYDVKM. V was clipped by 1 base and J by 3 bases, with 10 bases between them. This CDR3 is built from 14 residues. CDR3 DNA: TGTGCCAGCAGTTTATCCCTCGGGGGCTACGAGCAGTACTTC. Translated: CASSLSLGGYEQYF.

The rearrangement joins TRBV28 to TRBJ1-4, with 8 positions matching TRBD1. After removal of 10 bases from V and 3 bases from J, the junction contained 7 bases not matched to a gene. CDR3 length: 14 residues. Germline V gene lookup returns CDR1 MDHEN and CDR2 SYDVKM. For the CDR3, the DNA is TGTGCCACCCACCAGGGGGCGGCTAATGAAAAACTGTTTTTT. Translated, it gives CATHQGAANEKLFF.

This rearrangement joins TRBV24-1 to TRBJ1-2; D unclear. The CDR3 sequence is 14 residues long. V was shortened by 2 bases and J by 3 bases, with 9 bases between the two germline ends. CDR1 and CDR2 (germline): KGHDR, SFDVKD. DNA of the CDR3: TGTGCCACCAGTGATTCAACAGATGACTATGGCTACACCTTC. Protein sequence: CATSDSTDDYGYTF.

V usage is TRBV9 and J usage is TRBJ2-3; 7 bases align to TRBD2. Per the germline V gene, CDR1 is SGDLS and CDR2 is YYNGEE. Trimming at V came to 1 base and at J to 6 bases, leaving 5 bases not matched to a gene. The CDR3 runs to 14 residues. Here the CDR3 DNA reads TGTGCCAGCAGCGTATCTAGCGGTCAGGATACGCAGTATTTT. Protein: CASSVSSGQDTQYF.

V usage is TRBV6-2 or TRBV6-3 and J usage is TRBJ1-2; TRBD1 matches at 8 bases. Germline CDR1 is MNHEY and CDR2 is SVGEGT. The V and J ends lost 1 base and 2 bases, in that order; junction bases with no gene match: 6. There are 16 residues in the CDR3. CDR3 coding DNA: TGTGCCAGCAGTTACTGGAGGGACAGGCTCAACTATGGCTACACCTTC. Encoded protein: CASSYWRDRLNYGYTF.

The J gene is TRBJ1-3, the V gene TRBV6-5; 7 bases match TRBD1. J lost 0 bases, V lost 6 bases, and 5 bases had no gene match. Germline CDR1 and CDR2: MNHEY and SVGAGI. This CDR3 is 15 amino acids long. The CDR3, as DNA: TGTGCCAGCAGCCCGGACAGGAACTCTGGAAACACCATATATTTT. Amino acid sequence: CASSPDRNSGNTIYF.

V is TRBV28 and J is TRBJ1-4; 8 bases line up with TRBD1. From germline, CDR1 is MDHEN and CDR2 SYDVKM. The CDR3 consists of 20 residues. The V and J ends lost 5 bases and 7 bases, in that order; junction bases with no gene match: 24. Written as DNA, the CDR3 is TGTGCCAGCAGTCCCCCCGACAGGGGTGTGGGATTGGCGGTTCCTGAAAAACTGTTTTTT. It is translated as CASSPPDRGVGLAVPEKLFF.

The chain uses TRBV6-6 and TRBJ1-4; 11 bases line up with TRBD1. Trimming removed 6 bases from V and 3 bases from J; junction bases left unmatched: 15. Germline V lookup: CDR1 MNHNY, CDR2 SVGAGI (reference sequence). CDR3 length: 19 residues. The DNA of the CDR3 is TGTGCCAGCAGCTCCCAACCCCCCGGGACAGGGGGTGCTAATGAAAAACTGTTTTTT. Translated, it gives CASSSQPPGTGGANEKLFF.

The chain carries TRBV28 and TRBJ1-4; tentative D call: TRBD1 (5 bases). The V end was cut by 8 bases, the J end by 8 bases, with 12 bases between. Germline V gene lookup returns CDR1 MDHEN and CDR2 SYDVKM. The CDR3 loop spans 12 amino acids. The CDR3 here is CASRGGREKLFF. DNA for the CDR3: TGTGCCAGCCGCGGGGGTCGGGAAAAACTGTTTTTT.

This chain connects TRBV27 to TRBJ2-1; possible D gene TRBD2, 5 bases. Trimming pared 8 bases from V and 9 bases from J, leaving 23 bases between. Germline CDR1 is MNHEY and CDR2 is SMNVEV (reference sequence). The CDR3 has 15 amino acids. The CDR3 spells CASGISVGELTEQFF. CDR3 sequence (DNA): TGTGCCAGCGGGATTAGCGTCGGGGAGCTTACTGAGCAGTTCTTC.

This sequence joins TRBV20-1 and TRBJ1-2; the match to TRBD1 covers 8 bases. After removal of 3 bases from V and 0 bases from J, the junction contained 12 bases not matched to a gene. The CDR3 consists of 17 residues. Germline CDR1 and CDR2: DFQATT and SNEGSKA (reference sequence). CDR3 nucleotide sequence: TGCAGTGCTAGTAACCCAGGGGCGACAGGGGCTAACTATGGCTACACCTTC. Protein sequence: CSASNPGATGANYGYTF.

The chain links TRBV28 to TRBJ1-2, with D uncertain. This CDR3 is 14 amino acids long. The V end was cut by 1 base, the J end by 7 bases, with 13 bases between. Germline V gene sequence: CDR1 MDHEN, CDR2 SYDVKM. CDR3 nucleotide sequence: TGTGCCAGCAGTTTATTGGCGGGGTTCGGTGGCTACACCTTC. It yields the protein CASSLLAGFGGYTF.

In DNA, the CDR3 is TGTGCCAGCAGAATAGCGGGGGGGGGCACAGATACGCAGTATTTT. This codes for CASRIAGGGTDTQYF. The chain couples TRBV5-4 to TRBJ2-3, with 11 bases that match TRBD2. In germline, CDR1 is SGHNT, CDR2 YYREEE (reference sequence). V shed 5 bases and J 1 base; nucleotides not matched to a gene: 3. This CDR3 has 15 amino acids.

V gene TRBV28 combines with J gene TRBJ2-1; TRBD2 matches 8 bases. The CDR3 has 15 residues. V was pared by 5 bases and J by 9 bases, with 12 bases of the junction left unmatched. Germline lookup yields CDR1 MDHEN and CDR2 SYDVKM. For the CDR3, the DNA is TGTGCCAGCAGTCTAAGCGGGAGTAGGCTCGTTGAGCAGTTCTTC. Translating gives CASSLSGSRLVEQFF.

The rearrangement links TRBV19 to TRBJ2-2, with D possibly TRBD1 on 6 matching bases. From germline, CDR1 is LNHDA and CDR2 SQIVND (reference sequence). The CDR3 consists of 13 residues. V was trimmed by 3 bases and J by 6 bases, leaving 8 bases between them. The CDR3 reads CASSIQGPGELFF. The CDR3 bases are TGTGCCAGTAGTATTCAGGGGCCCGGGGAGCTGTTTTTT.

The chain has TRBV4-2 and TRBJ2-7, with TRBD1 as a possible D gene (8 bases). Germline values: CDR1 LGHNA, CDR2 YNFKEQ. V was shortened by 5 bases and J by 3 bases, with 14 bases between the two germline ends. The CDR3 loop spans 14 amino acids. CDR3 bases: TGTGCCAGCAGCTACAACAGGGGGGGCTACGAGCAGTACTTC. This encodes CASSYNRGGYEQYF.

The chain uses TRBV19 and TRBJ1-2; 7 nucleotides match TRBD1. This CDR3 contains 14 residues. The trim removed 6 bases at V and 5 bases at J, leaving 9 bases unmatched. Germline CDR1 reads LNHDA; CDR2 reads SQIVND (reference sequence). In DNA form, the CDR3 reads TGTGCCAGTAGGCCCGGGACAGCGAATTATGGCTACACCTTC. Translating gives CASRPGTANYGYTF.

The CDR3 DNA reads TGTGCCAGCAGCGCATATGCAAGGCGGGGGGTGGATACGCAGTATTTT. Its translation: CASSAYARRGVDTQYF. V is TRBV7-8 and J is TRBJ2-3, with 8 positions matching TRBD2. Trimming cost V 5 bases and J 6 bases; bases outside gene matches: 13. Germline CDR1 reads SGHVS; CDR2 reads FQNEAQ. This CDR3 is built from 16 residues.

Points on this clone: This sample also contains other DNA sequences that code for the same CDR3. The chain employs TRBV2 and TRBJ1-5, with 7 positions matching TRBD1. J gave up 0 bases and V 3 bases, and 2 bases lay outside the gene matches. Germline V gene sequence: CDR1 SNHLY, CDR2 FYNNEI. The length of the CDR3 is 15 residues. The CDR3 nucleotides are TGTGCCAGCAGTGAGACAGGGTATAGCAATCAGCCCCAGCATTTT. Protein sequence: CASSETGYSNQPQHF.

This chain connects TRBV7-2 to TRBJ2-1; TRBD1 matches 8 bases. The V gene's germline CDR1 is SGHTA and CDR2 FQGNSA. V shed 7 bases and J 10 bases; nucleotides not matched to a gene: 12. The CDR3 loop spans 14 amino acids. DNA for the CDR3: TGTGCCAGCACCTCGGACAGGGTTAAACCGGAGCAGTTCTTC. Its protein is CASTSDRVKPEQFF.

A single count supports this clone. The chain links TRBV5-1 to TRBJ1-2, with 7 bases aligning to TRBD1. Germline-derived CDR1 and CDR2 are SGHRS and YFSETQ. V dropped 1 base and J dropped 8; count of bases not matched to a gene: 11. The CDR3 is 15 residues long. The CDR3 protein is CASSLTGDNNGGYTF. In DNA form, the CDR3 reads TGCGCCAGCAGCTTGACAGGGGATAATAATGGCGGCTACACCTTC.

V and J are TRBV5-1 and TRBJ2-7; D perhaps matches TRBD2 (6 bases). Germline assignment: CDR1 SGHRS and CDR2 YFSETQ. Trimming stripped 0 bases from V and 5 bases from J, with 15 bases between. CDR3 length equals 15 residues. CDR3 sequence (DNA): TGCGCCAGCAGCTTGGGGATGAAGGGAGGCGACGAGCAGTACTTC. Translation gives CASSLGMKGGDEQYF.

This clone showed up just once. The chain combines TRBV27 with TRBJ2-1; a possible D gene is TRBD2 (6 bases). The CDR3 is made up of 14 amino acids. V lost 3 bases and J lost 6, with 12 bases in between. The germline CDR1 and CDR2 sequences are MNHEY and SMNVEV (reference sequence). The CDR3 region has the DNA TGTGCCAGCAGTTTGCACGGAGCGGGCAATGAGCAGTTCTTC. Protein sequence: CASSLHGAGNEQFF.

This chain connects TRBV18 to TRBJ1-1; D uncertain. V was pared by 6 bases and J by 1 base, with 6 bases between. The CDR3 is 12 amino acids. Looked up from germline, CDR1 is KGHSH and CDR2 is LQKENI. CDR3 nucleotide sequence: TGTGCCAGCTCCCATAGGAACACTGAAGCTTTCTTT. Its translation: CASSHRNTEAFF.

The CDR3 coding sequence is TGTGCCAGCAGCGTGGGATCCGGGACAGGGATTTCCTACGAGCAGTACTTC. It yields the protein CASSVGSGTGISYEQYF. The V call is TRBV9, the J call TRBJ2-7; 9 nucleotides line up with TRBD1. The ends lost 2 bases at V and 1 base at J; junction bases unmatched: 10. There are 17 residues in the CDR3. Germline CDR1 is SGDLS and CDR2 is YYNGEE. The entire variable domain, with the rest obtained from reference TRBV9 and TRBJ2-7, is as follows: DSGVTQTPKHLITATGQRVTLRCSPRSGDLSVYWYQQSLDQGLQFLIQYYNGEERAKGNILERFSAQQFPDLHSELNLSSLELGDSALYFCASSVGSGTGISYEQYFGPGTRLTVT.

This clone was observed a few times. The chain combines TRBV2 with TRBJ1-1, with D hard to call. CDR1 is SNHLY, CDR2 FYNNEI, per germline. V lost 6 bases and J 3 bases, leaving 11 bases between the germline ends. The CDR3 has 13 amino acids. CDR3 bases: TGTGCCAGCAGGAGGAGGTCGGACACTGAAGCTTTCTTT. Translated: CASRRRSDTEAFF.

The chain employs TRBV10-3 and TRBJ1-2; 7 nucleotides match TRBD1. The CDR3 consists of 17 residues. The junction had 15 bases not matched to a gene; V was cut back by 4 bases and J by 4 bases. In germline, CDR1 is ENHRY, CDR2 SYGVKD. The CDR3 reads CAISGTLRHRGLYGYTF. The CDR3 DNA sequence: TGTGCCATCAGTGGCACCCTTAGGCACAGGGGTCTCTATGGCTACACCTTC.

This clone was seen only once. The V gene is TRBV18, the J gene TRBJ2-5; perhaps TRBD1 as D (6 bases). Germline V CDR1 and CDR2: KGHSH, LQKENI. This CDR3 contains 13 residues. V lost 3 bases to trimming and J lost 2 bases, with 7 bases between them. CDR3: CASSPGHQETQYF. CDR3 bases: TGTGCCAGCTCACCGGGACATCAAGAGACCCAGTACTTC.